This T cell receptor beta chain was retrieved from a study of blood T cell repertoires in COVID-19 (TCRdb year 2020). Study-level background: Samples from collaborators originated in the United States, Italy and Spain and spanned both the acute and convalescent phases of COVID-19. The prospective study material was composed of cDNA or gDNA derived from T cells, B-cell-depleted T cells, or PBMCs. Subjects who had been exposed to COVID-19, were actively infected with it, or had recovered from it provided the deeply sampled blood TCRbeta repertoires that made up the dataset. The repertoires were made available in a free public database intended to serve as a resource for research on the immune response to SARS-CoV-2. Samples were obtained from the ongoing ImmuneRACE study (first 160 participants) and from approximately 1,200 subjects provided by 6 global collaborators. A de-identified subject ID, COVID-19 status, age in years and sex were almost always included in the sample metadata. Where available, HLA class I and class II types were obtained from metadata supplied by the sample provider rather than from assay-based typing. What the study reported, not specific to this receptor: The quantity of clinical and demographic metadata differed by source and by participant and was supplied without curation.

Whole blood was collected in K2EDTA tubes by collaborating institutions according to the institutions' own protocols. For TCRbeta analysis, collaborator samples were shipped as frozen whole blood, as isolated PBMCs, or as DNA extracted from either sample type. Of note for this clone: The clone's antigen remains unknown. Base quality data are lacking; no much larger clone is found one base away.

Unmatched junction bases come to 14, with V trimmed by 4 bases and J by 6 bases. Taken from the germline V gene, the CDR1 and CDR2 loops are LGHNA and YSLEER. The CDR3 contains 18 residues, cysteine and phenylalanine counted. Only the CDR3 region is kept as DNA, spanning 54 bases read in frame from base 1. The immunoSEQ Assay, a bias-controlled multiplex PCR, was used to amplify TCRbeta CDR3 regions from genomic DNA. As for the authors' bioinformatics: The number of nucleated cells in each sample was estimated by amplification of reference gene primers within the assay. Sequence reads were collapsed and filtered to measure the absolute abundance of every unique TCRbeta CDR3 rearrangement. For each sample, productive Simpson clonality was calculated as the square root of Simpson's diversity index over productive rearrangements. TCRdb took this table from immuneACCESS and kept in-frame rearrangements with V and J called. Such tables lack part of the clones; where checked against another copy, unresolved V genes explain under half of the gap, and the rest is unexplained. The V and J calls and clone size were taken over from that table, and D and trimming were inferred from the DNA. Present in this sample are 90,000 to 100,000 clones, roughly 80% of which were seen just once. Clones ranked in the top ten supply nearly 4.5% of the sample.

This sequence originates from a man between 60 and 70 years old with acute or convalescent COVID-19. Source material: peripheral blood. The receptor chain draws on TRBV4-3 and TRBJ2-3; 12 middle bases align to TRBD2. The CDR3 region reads CASSRAVSSGGAGDTQYF. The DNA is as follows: TGCGCCAGCAGCCGAGCCGTTTCTAGCGGGGGGGCCGGGGATACGCAGTATTTT.